This TCR beta chain was captured by sequencing in a study of blood T cell repertoires in COVID-19. Whole-study context: Samples taken during acute and convalescent COVID-19 were collected in the United States, Italy and Spain. PBMCs, B-cell-depleted T cells, or T cells provided the cDNA or gDNA that made up the material.

Per the original data handling: Cell counts per sample came from amplifying reference gene primers. Clones were sequenced by immunoSEQ multiplex PCR, and TCRdb holds only the in-frame ones, with some missing. V and J calls and clone size are as listed in that table; D and trimming were resolved from the DNA. The sample lists about 97,000 clones, about 80% occurring once. Germline CDR1 KGHSH, CDR2 LQKENI. V lost 3 bases to trimming and J lost 0 bases; unmatched junction nucleotides: 9. CDR3 size: 18 residues. This TCR was recovered from a human donor in a cohort sampled during active COVID-19. This chain links TRBV18 with TRBJ2-1; 9 bases map to TRBD1. Source material: peripheral blood. This chain's CDR3 is CASSPAWPGQGSYNEQFF. The CDR3 coding sequence is TGTGCCAGCTCACCGGCGTGGCCGGGACAGGGCTCCTACAATGAGCAGTTCTTC. The entire variable domain, with the rest obtained from reference TRBV18 and TRBJ2-1, is as follows: NAGVMQNPRHLVRRRGQEARLRCSPMKGHSHVYWYRQLPEEGLKFMVYLQKENIIDESGMPKERFSAEFPKEGPSILRIQQVVRGDSAAYFCASSPAWPGQGSYNEQFFGPGTRLTVL.